This T cell receptor beta chain was recovered during a study of CD8+ T cells in alopecia areata. General observations from the study: Sequence data from scalp samples additionally include resident alphabeta T cells of normal skin.

As part of sample collection, lesional scalp punch biopsies and peripheral blood were taken from alopecia areata patients. This clone has only a few counts. The target antigen is unknown. TCR sequencing used cDNA made by reverse transcription of extracted RNA. Profiling relied on immunoSEQ multiplex PCR, and the TCRdb table lists in-frame clones only, not all of them. Of about 180,000 clones in the sample, around 50% were seen once. This CDR3 is built from 16 residues. Source: CD4+ T cells sorted from blood, taken at week 0. The chain links TRBV21-1 to TRBJ1-3; the DNA was not used to check the table's D call, TRBD1. TRBV21-1 is classified as a pseudogene. This receptor was identified in a human donor with alopecia areata. DNA of the CDR3: TGTGCCAGCAGCAAAGGGCCAGGGGACTCTGGAAACACCATATATTTT. It codes for CASSKGPGDSGNTIYF.